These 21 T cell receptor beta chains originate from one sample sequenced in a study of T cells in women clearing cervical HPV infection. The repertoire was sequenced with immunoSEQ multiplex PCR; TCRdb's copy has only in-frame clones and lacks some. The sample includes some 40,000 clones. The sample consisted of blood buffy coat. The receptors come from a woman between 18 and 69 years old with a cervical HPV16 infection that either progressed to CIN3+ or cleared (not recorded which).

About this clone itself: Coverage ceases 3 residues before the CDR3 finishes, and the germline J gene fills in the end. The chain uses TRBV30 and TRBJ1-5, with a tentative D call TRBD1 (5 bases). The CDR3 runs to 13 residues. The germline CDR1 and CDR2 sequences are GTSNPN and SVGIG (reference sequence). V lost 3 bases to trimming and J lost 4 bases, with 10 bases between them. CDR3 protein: CAWSGGGNQPQHF. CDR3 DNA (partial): TGTGCCTGGAGCGGTGGGGGGAATCAGCCC.

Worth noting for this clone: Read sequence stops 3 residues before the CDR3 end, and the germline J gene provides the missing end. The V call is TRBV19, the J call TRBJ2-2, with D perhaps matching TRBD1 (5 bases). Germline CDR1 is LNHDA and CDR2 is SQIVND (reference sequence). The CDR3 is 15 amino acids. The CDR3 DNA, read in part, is TGTGCCAGTAGTAGAGACAGTGCAACTAATGAAAAG. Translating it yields CASSRDSATNEK. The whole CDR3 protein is CASSRDSATNEKLFF.

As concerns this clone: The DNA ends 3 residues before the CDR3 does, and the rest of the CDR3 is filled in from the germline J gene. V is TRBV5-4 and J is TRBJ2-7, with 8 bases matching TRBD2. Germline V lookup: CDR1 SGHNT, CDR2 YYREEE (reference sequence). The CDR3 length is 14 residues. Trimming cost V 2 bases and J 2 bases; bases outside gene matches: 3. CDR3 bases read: TGTGCCAGCAGCTTCCTAGCGGGCCCCTACGAG. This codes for CASSFLAGPYE. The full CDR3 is CASSFLAGPYEQYF.

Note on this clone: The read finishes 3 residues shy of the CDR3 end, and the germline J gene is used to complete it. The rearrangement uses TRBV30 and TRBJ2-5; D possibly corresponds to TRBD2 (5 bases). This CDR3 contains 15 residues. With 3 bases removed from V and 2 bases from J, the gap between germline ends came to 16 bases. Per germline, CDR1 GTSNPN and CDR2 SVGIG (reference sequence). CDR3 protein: CAWSRPAGLQETQYF. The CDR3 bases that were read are TGTGCCTGGAGCCGACCCGCGGGCCTTCAAGAGACC.

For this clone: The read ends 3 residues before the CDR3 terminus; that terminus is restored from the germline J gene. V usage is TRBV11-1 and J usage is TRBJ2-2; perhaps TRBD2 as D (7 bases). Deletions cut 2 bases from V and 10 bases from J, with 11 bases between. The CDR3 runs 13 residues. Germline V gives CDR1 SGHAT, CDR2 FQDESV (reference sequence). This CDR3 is CASSLYRGAELFF. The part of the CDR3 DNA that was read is TGTGCCAGCAGCTTATACCGGGGGGCGGAG.

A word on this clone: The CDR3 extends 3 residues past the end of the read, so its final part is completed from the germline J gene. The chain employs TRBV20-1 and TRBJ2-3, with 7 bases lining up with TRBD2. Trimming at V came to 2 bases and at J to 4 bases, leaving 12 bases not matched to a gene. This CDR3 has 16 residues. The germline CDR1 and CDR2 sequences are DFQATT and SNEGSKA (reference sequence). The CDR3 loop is CSARYPRSGRADTQYF. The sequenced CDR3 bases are TGCAGTGCTAGATACCCAAGGTCGGGGAGGGCAGATACG.

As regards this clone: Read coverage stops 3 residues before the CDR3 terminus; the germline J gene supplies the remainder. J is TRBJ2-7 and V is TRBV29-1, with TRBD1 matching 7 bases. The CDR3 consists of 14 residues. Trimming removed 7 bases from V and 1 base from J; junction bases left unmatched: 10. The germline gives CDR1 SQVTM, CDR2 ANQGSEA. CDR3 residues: CSAQGDRSSYEQYF. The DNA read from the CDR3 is TGCAGCGCACAAGGGGACAGATCTTCCTACGAG.

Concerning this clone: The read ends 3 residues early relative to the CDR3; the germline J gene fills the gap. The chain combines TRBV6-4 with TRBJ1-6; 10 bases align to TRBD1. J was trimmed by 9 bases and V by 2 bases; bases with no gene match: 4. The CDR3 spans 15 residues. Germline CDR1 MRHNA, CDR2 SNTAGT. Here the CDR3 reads CASSDRDRGPSPLHF. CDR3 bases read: TGTGCCAGCAGTGACCGGGACAGGGGACCTTCACCC.

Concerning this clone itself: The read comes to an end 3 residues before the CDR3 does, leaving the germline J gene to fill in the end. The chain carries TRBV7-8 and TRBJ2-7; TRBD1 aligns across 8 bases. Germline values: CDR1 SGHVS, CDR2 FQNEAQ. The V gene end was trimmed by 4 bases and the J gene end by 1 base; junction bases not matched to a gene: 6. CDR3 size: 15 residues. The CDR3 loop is CASSSRQGPSYEQYF. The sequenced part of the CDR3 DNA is TGTGCCAGCAGCTCAAGACAGGGGCCATCCTACGAG.

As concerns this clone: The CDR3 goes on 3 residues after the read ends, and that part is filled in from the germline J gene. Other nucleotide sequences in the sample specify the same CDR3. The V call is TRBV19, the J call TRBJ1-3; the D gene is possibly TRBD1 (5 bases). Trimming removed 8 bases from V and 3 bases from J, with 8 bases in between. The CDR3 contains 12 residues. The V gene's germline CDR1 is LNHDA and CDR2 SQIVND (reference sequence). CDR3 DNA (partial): TGTGCCAGTGGGGCGCGTGGAAACACC. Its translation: CASGARGNT. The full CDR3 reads CASGARGNTIYF.

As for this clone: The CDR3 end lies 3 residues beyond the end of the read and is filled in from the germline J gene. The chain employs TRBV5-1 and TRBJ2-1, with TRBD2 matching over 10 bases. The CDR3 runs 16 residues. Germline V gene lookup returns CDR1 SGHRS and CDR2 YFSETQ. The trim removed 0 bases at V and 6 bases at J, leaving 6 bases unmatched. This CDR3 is CASSLVLAGPSNEQFF. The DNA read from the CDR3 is TGCGCCAGCAGCTTGGTACTAGCGGGACCGAGCAATGAG.

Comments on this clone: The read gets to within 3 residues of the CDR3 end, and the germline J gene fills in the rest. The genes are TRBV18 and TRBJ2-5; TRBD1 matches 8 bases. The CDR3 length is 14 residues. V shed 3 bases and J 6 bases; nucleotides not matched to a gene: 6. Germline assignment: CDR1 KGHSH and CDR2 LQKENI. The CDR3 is CASSPLGQDKTQYF. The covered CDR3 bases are TGTGCCAGCTCACCTTTGGGACAGGACAAGACC.

The CDR3: CASRETGGNQPQYF. The CDR3 DNA, read in part, is TGCGCCAGCCGAGAGACAGGGGGCAATCAGCCG. This chain connects TRBV5-1 to TRBJ2-3; 10 bases map to TRBD1. The DNA ends 3 residues before the CDR3 does, and the rest of the CDR3 is filled in from the germline J gene. The CDR3 is 14 amino acids. CDR1 and CDR2 (germline): SGHRS, YFSETQ.

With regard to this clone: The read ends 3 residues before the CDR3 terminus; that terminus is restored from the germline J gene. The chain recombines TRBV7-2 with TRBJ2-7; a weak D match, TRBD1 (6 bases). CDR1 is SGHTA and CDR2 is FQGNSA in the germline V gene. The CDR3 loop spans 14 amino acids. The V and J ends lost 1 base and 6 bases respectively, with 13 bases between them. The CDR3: CASSLGGAGAEQYF. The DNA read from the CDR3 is TGTGCCAGCAGCTTAGGAGGAGCAGGGGCCGAG.

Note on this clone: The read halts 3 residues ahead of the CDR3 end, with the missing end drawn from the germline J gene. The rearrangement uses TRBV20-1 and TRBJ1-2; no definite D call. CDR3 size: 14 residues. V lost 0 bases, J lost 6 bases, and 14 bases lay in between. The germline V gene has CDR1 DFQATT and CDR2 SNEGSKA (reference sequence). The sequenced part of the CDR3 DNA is TGCAGTGCTAGAGAAGCCGGCCGGGGTAATGGC. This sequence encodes CSAREAGRGNG. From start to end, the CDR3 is CSAREAGRGNGYTF.

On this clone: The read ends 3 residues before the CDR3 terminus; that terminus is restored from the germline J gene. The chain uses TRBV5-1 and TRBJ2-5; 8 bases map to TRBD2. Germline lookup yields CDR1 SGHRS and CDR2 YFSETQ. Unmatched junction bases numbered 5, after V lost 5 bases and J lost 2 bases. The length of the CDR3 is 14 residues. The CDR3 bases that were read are TGCGCCAGCAGAAAAGCGGGAGAGCAAGAGACC. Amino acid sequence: CASRKAGEQET. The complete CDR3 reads CASRKAGEQETQYF.

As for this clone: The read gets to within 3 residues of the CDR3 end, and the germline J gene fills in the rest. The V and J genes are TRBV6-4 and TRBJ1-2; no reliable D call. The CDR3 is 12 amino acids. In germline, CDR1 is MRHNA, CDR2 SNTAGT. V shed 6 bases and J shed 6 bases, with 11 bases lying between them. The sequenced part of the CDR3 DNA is TGTGCCAGCAGCCCCCTCCAGGATGGC. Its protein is CASSPLQDG. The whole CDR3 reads CASSPLQDGYTF.

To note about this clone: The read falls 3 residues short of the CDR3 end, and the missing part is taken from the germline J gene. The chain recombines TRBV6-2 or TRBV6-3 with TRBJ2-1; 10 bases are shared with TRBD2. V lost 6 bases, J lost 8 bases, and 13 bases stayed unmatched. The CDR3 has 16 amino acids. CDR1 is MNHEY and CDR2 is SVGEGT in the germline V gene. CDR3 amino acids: CASRAVGSGREYEQFF. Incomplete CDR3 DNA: TGTGCCAGCAGGGCGGTGGGGAGCGGGAGGGAATATGAG.

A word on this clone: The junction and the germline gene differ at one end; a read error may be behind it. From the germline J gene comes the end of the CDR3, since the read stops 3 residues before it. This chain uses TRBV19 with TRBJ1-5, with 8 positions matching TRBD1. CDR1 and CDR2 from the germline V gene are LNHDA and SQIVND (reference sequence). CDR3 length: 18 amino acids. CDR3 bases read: TGTGCCAGTAGTGTAGACAGGGGCCATGAATATAGCAATCAGCCC. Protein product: CASSVDRGHEYSNQP. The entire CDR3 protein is CASSVDRGHEYSNQPQHF. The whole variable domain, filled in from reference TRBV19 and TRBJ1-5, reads DGGITQSPKYLFRKEGQNVTLSCEQNLNHDAMYWYRQDPGQGLRLIYYSQIVNDFQKGDIAEGYSVSREKKESFPLTVTSAQKNPTAFYLCASSVDRGHEYSNQPQHFGDGTRLSIL.

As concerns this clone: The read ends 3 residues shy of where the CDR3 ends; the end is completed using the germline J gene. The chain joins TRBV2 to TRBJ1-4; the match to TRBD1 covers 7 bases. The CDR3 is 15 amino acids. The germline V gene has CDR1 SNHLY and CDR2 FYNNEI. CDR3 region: CASSGDRVANSPLFF. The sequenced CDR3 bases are TGTGCCAGCAGTGGAGACAGGGTAGCCAATTCACCA.

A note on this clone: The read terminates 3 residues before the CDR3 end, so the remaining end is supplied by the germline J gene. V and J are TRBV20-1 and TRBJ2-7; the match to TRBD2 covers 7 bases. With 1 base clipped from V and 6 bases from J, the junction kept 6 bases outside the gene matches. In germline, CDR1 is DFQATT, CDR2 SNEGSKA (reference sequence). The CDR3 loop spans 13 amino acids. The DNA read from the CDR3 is TGCAGTGCTAGAGTGTCGACTAGCCGCGAG. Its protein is CSARVSTSRE. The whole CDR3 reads CSARVSTSREQYF.